These T cell receptor beta chains were read from a single sample in a study of siplizumab effects on memory and regulatory T cells. Here immunoSEQ multiplex PCR was the method, and the copy in TCRdb shows in-frame clones only, minus some. The sample yields 17,000 or so clones, more than 35% seen once. These receptors are not linked to any known antigen. Sequencing was done on a sample of CFSE-low (dividing) CD4+ T cells sorted from an allogeneic mixed lymphocyte reaction. These receptors originate from a human donor in good health; the cells came from an allogeneic mixed lymphocyte reaction. CDR3s include the opening cysteine and the closing phenylalanine or tryptophan. Each record gives: J gene, CDR3 length, V gene, CDR3 protein.

>TRBJ2-2|15|TRBV5-8
CASIKRGGNTGELFF
>TRBJ1-5|13|TRBV5-4
CASSQQGNQPQHF
>TRBJ1-6|15|TRBV2
CASMGDSSYNSPLHF
>TRBJ1-3|13|TRBV10-3
CAITSDRGNTIYF
>TRBJ1-1|14|TRBV7-8
CASSPQGAYTEAFF
>TRBJ1-2|9|TRBV6-5
CATRWGYTF
>TRBJ2-3|15|TRBV7-3
CASSRAGTSTDTQYF
>TRBJ1-4|15|TRBV6-1
CASSGNTGGAEKLFF
>TRBJ1-4|15|TRBV19
CASSIGGSPNEKLFF
>TRBJ2-4|16|TRBV7-2
CASSLELRGWGNIQYF
>TRBJ2-5|15|TRBV9
CASSVSGGQGATQYF
>TRBJ1-3|16|TRBV18
CASSPLLPLGGNTIYF
>TRBJ1-1|14|TRBV2
CASSKDRVGPEAFF
>TRBJ2-7|13|TRBV5-1
CASSPRTGYEQYF
>TRBJ1-1|13|TRBV5-1
CASSEPGGTEAFF
>TRBJ1-2|13|TRBV10-1
CASSRTGGEGYTF
>TRBJ2-3|18|TRBV4-2
CASSQERLAGGSTDTQYF
>TRBJ1-1|14|TRBV27
CASSLDRANTEAFF
>TRBJ1-5|14|TRBV6-1
CASSWDRADQPQHF
>TRBJ2-3|13|TRBV5-1
CASSWDFTDTQYF
>TRBJ2-7|16|TRBV7-9
CASSSSTGQSFYEQYF
>TRBJ2-5|14|TRBV4-3
CASSQQAAQETQYF
>TRBJ2-5|20|TRBV7-2
CASSLAPGQGMISGQETQYF
>TRBJ2-5|13|TRBV18
CASSPRIQETQYF
>TRBJ1-2|13|TRBV5-3
CARSNRRDYGYTF
>TRBJ2-2|14|TRBV6-6
CASNDRVDTGELFF
>TRBJ1-1|13|TRBV5-6
CASSLGIWTEAFF
>TRBJ1-1|15|TRBV18
CASSSLRGANTEAFF
>TRBJ2-7|15|TRBV7-2
CASSAVPGSSYEQYF
>TRBJ2-7|15|TRBV6-8
CASSPMGGALSEQYF
>TRBJ2-7|12|TRBV7-9
CASSFYRTEQYF
>TRBJ2-2|14|TRBV1
CTSSHCGGTGELFF
>TRBJ2-5|17|TRBV18
CASSPRLAGGIQETQYF
>TRBJ1-5|12|TRBV6-1
CASSEGSQPQHF
>TRBJ1-4|14|TRBV7-2
CASSFLGRDEKLFF
>TRBJ1-3|13|TRBV18
CASSENSGNTIYF
>TRBJ2-1|12|TRBV7-8
CASSTRTSGEFF
>TRBJ1-5|13|TRBV28
CASSFAGGGPQHF
>TRBJ1-3|15|TRBV5-5
CASSLLGSSGNTIYF
>TRBJ2-1|15|TRBV9
CASSWTGGARVEQFF
>TRBJ2-2|17|TRBV7-2
CASSSGYLALHTGELFF
>TRBJ1-2|12|TRBV18
CASSSRQGLVTF
>TRBJ2-7|15|TRBV7-9
CASTTVRGTSDEQYF
>TRBJ2-2|13|TRBV6-5
CASRSTGGGELFF
>TRBJ2-1|14|TRBV14
CASSQGSRYNEQFF
>TRBJ2-5|14|TRBV5-1
CASSLDLNQETQYF
>TRBJ1-2|14|TRBV5-1
CASSPWDQSVGYTF
>TRBJ1-1|13|TRBV30
CAWIKRAYTEAFF
>TRBJ2-2|13|TRBV13
CASRQGNTGELFF
>TRBJ1-1|13|TRBV10-3
CAIRGGRDTEAFF
>TRBJ1-2|15|TRBV6-6
CASSSPAGSLWGYTF
>TRBJ1-2|16|TRBV9
CASSPSPTGVFYGYTF